Given below is one T cell receptor beta chain in context. The target antigen is unknown. This sample is part of a study of T cells in localized non-small cell lung cancer. V dropped 4 bases and J dropped 6; count of bases not matched to a gene: 1. Looked up from germline, CDR1 is SGHTA and CDR2 is FQGTGA. The CDR3 totals 14 residues. The data were produced by immunoSEQ multiplex PCR, yet TCRdb's version contains in-frame clones alone and is incomplete. The table lists more than 25,000 clones, about 89% of them singletons. Study-wide findings and caveats: The study detected a median roughly 61 of the top 100 tumor clones in adjacent lung. Heterogeneity remains possible because sequencing was limited to only one tumor region.

The input for sequencing was peripheral blood, taken before any cancer treatment. The sequence was obtained from a woman between 40 and 69 years old with stage I lung adenocarcinoma. The rearrangement uses TRBV7-3 and TRBJ1-6; 9 positions match TRBD1. The CDR3 DNA reads TGTGCCAGCAGCTGGGACAGGGCTAATTCACCCCTCCACTTT. Its protein product is CASSWDRANSPLHF.